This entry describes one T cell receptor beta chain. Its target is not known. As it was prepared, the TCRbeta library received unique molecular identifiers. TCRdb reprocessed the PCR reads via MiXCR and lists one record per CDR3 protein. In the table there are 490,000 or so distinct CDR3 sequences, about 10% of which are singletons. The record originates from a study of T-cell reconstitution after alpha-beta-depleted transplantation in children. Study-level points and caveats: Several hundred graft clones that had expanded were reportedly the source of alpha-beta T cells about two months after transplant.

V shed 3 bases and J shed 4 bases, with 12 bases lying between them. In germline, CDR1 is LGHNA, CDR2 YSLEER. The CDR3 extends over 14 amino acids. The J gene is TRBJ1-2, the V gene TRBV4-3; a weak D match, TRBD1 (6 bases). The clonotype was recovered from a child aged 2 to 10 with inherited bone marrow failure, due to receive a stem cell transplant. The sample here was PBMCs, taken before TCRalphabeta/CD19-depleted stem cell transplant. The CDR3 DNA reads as TGCGCCAGCAGCCAGCAAAAGGGGGTCTATGGCTACACCTTC. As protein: CASSQQKGVYGYTF.